This is a list of T cell receptor beta chains from one sample in a study of shared clonotypes between healthy human individuals. Clones were sequenced by immunoSEQ multiplex PCR, and TCRdb holds only the in-frame ones, with some missing. The sample lists roughly 2 million clones; about 95% were seen once. The material sequenced was naive CD8+ T cells sorted from blood. Receptor source: a man aged 18 to 29 in good health. Both conserved end residues are part of each CDR3. The order of the fields is clone size, J gene, V gene, D gene, CDR3 protein, CDR3 DNA. A D gene is named only where the DNA matches it firmly. Clone size is given for some rows only: seen once, a few or many times, or a class if the clone is expanded.

clone_size: once; j_call: TRBJ2-1; v_call: TRBV5-4; d_call: TRBD2; cdr3_aa: CASSPGTSGGSYNEQFF; cdr3_nt: TGTGCCAGCAGCCCCGGGACTAGCGGGGGTAGCTACAATGAGCAGTTCTTC
clone_size: -; j_call: TRBJ2-1; v_call: TRBV30; d_call: TRBD1; cdr3_aa: CAWSVPHRGDEQFF; cdr3_nt: TGTGCCTGGAGTGTACCCCACAGGGGGGATGAGCAGTTCTTC
clone_size: few; j_call: TRBJ1-1; v_call: TRBV30; d_call: -; cdr3_aa: CAWSAMNTEAFF; cdr3_nt: TGTGCCTGGAGTGCCATGAACACTGAAGCTTTCTTT
clone_size: -; j_call: TRBJ1-1; v_call: TRBV19; d_call: -; cdr3_aa: CASSIGGDNTEAFF; cdr3_nt: TGTGCCAGTAGTATAGGGGGCGACAACACTGAAGCTTTCTTT
clone_size: -; j_call: TRBJ2-7; v_call: TRBV29-1; d_call: TRBD2; cdr3_aa: CSVAGLAYEQYF; cdr3_nt: TGCAGCGTCGCGGGACTAGCTTACGAGCAGTACTTC
clone_size: -; j_call: TRBJ1-3; v_call: TRBV13; d_call: TRBD1; cdr3_aa: CASSNRGSGNTIYF; cdr3_nt: TGTGCCAGCAGCAACAGGGGCTCTGGAAACACCATATATTTT
clone_size: once; j_call: TRBJ2-5; v_call: TRBV5-4; d_call: -; cdr3_aa: CASSPEAGEETQYF; cdr3_nt: TGTGCCAGCAGCCCGGAGGCAGGGGAAGAGACCCAGTACTTC
clone_size: once; j_call: TRBJ1-6; v_call: TRBV19; d_call: -; cdr3_aa: CASSITYNSPLHF; cdr3_nt: TGTGCCAGTAGTATTACGTATAATTCACCCCTCCACTTT
clone_size: -; j_call: TRBJ2-7; v_call: TRBV4-2; d_call: -; cdr3_aa: CASSQEGRRHYEQYF; cdr3_nt: TGTGCCAGCAGCCAAGAGGGGCGGCGGCACTACGAGCAGTACTTC
clone_size: -; j_call: TRBJ2-7; v_call: TRBV15; d_call: -; cdr3_aa: CATSSQGGAEQYF; cdr3_nt: TGTGCCACCAGCAGTCAGGGGGGAGCCGAGCAGTACTTC
clone_size: once; j_call: TRBJ1-2; v_call: TRBV29-1; d_call: -; cdr3_aa: CSVGKGPEDYGYTF; cdr3_nt: TGCAGCGTTGGAAAGGGGCCGGAGGACTATGGCTACACCTTC
clone_size: once; j_call: TRBJ2-7; v_call: TRBV10-3; d_call: TRBD2; cdr3_aa: CAIRPGLAYEQYF; cdr3_nt: TGTGCCATCAGACCGGGACTAGCTTACGAGCAGTACTTC
clone_size: -; j_call: TRBJ2-7; v_call: TRBV5-8; d_call: TRBD2; cdr3_aa: CASSWPGGSEGFYEQYF; cdr3_nt: TGTGCCAGCAGCTGGCCCGGCGGGAGTGAGGGGTTCTACGAGCAGTACTTC
clone_size: -; j_call: TRBJ2-1; v_call: TRBV15; d_call: -; cdr3_aa: CATSSPMAPEQFF; cdr3_nt: TGTGCCACCAGCAGTCCAATGGCGCCAGAGCAGTTCTTC
clone_size: once; j_call: TRBJ2-7; v_call: TRBV4-1; d_call: -; cdr3_aa: CASSQDGQGYEQYF; cdr3_nt: TGCGCCAGCAGCCAAGATGGGCAGGGCTACGAGCAGTACTTC
clone_size: -; j_call: TRBJ2-1; v_call: TRBV6-5; d_call: -; cdr3_aa: CASSYSGGEYYNEQFF; cdr3_nt: TGTGCCAGCAGTTACTCCGGGGGAGAGTACTACAATGAGCAGTTCTTC
clone_size: -; j_call: TRBJ1-2; v_call: TRBV29-1; d_call: -; cdr3_aa: CSVEDPGATYGYTF; cdr3_nt: TGCAGCGTTGAAGATCCGGGGGCAACGTATGGCTACACCTTC
clone_size: -; j_call: TRBJ1-1; v_call: TRBV13; d_call: TRBD1; cdr3_aa: CASSRTGGNTEAFF; cdr3_nt: TGTGCCAGCAGCCGAACAGGGGGTAACACTGAAGCTTTCTTT
clone_size: -; j_call: TRBJ2-1; v_call: TRBV25-1; d_call: -; cdr3_aa: CASSEQGGEQFF; cdr3_nt: TGTGCCAGCAGTGAACAGGGCGGCGAGCAGTTCTTC